This TCR beta chain originates from a study of chemoradiotherapy in HPV16-positive cancers. At the level of the study: Candidate HPV-specific clones and shared TCR motifs came from two HPV16-positive patients.

Findings and caveats of the study: In HPV16-positive patients, HPV-responsive T-cell expansion tracked better recurrence-free survival. Functional assays defining HPV-specific T cells used only a couple of HPV16-positive patients.

This clone ranks as large. Its antigen is unidentified. Per germline, CDR1 MDHEN and CDR2 SYDVKM. This CDR3 is 14 amino acids long. V lost 5 bases and J lost 3, with 14 bases in between. Clones were read by immunoSEQ multiplex PCR, and TCRdb kept only the in-frame ones, dropping some. The sample includes about 2,200 clones, roughly two thirds of them seen just once. This TCR was recovered from a human donor with HPV-associated anogenital cancer. This material consisted of tumor tissue, taken from a patient who underwent chemoradiotherapy. The rearrangement joins TRBV28 to TRBJ2-7; TRBD2 might be the D (7 bases). The DNA for the CDR3 is TGTGCCAGCAGTCTTCGGGGGGCCCACTACGAGCAGTACTTC. Translation gives CASSLRGAHYEQYF. Variable domain in full (rest from reference TRBV28 and TRBJ2-7): DVKVTQSSRYLVKRTGEKVFLECVQDMDHENMFWYRQDPGLGLRLIYFSYDVKMKEKGDIPEGYSVSREKKERFSLILESASTNQTSMYLCASSLRGAHYEQYFGPGTRLTVT.